The 14 T cell receptor beta chains listed next were all sequenced from one sample in a study of blood T cells in healthy people across ages. It was with a sample-barcoded 5' primer and a J-beta primer mix that a second PCR of roughly 7 to 12 cycles was run. TCRdb redid the calling of the 5' RACE reads with MiXCR, one entry per CDR3 protein. In the table there are about 1.7 million distinct CDR3 sequences, 28% of which are singletons. Material: blood. The receptors stem from a woman aged 25 to 39 in good health.

This sequence joins TRBV27 and TRBJ2-7, with 9 positions matching TRBD1. The germline V gene encodes CDR1 MNHEY and CDR2 SMNVEV (reference sequence). J was trimmed by 3 bases and V by 6 bases; bases with no gene match: 6. The CDR3 has 14 residues. CDR3 sequence (DNA): TGTGCCAGCAGAACAGACAGGGGGAACTACGAGCAGTACTTC. This gives the protein CASRTDRGNYEQYF.

This clonotype was observed a few times. The V call is TRBV20-1, the J call TRBJ2-3, with 9 nucleotides matching TRBD2. The V gene's germline CDR1 is DFQATT and CDR2 SNEGSKA (reference sequence). Trimming cost V 0 bases and J 5 bases; bases outside gene matches: 6. This CDR3 is 15 amino acids long. CDR3 region: CSARDGAGGRDTQYF. CDR3 DNA: TGCAGTGCTAGAGACGGGGCGGGAGGGAGAGATACGCAGTATTTT.

This clonotype was recorded many times. The chain couples TRBV6-5 to TRBJ2-5; D might be TRBD2 (6 bases). The CDR3 runs to 14 residues. The germline V and J ends were trimmed by 5 bases and 3 bases, with 13 bases remaining between them. The germline V gene encodes CDR1 MNHEY and CDR2 SVGAGI. The chain's CDR3 is CASSADGGEETQYF. The CDR3 nucleotides read TGTGCCAGCAGTGCGGACGGAGGGGAAGAGACCCAGTACTTC.

This clonotype has more than one count but fewer than ten. V gene TRBV5-1 combines with J gene TRBJ2-5, with 9 bases aligning to TRBD2. Losses at the gene ends were 4 bases for V and 5 bases for J; bases not matched to a gene: 12. Germline CDR1 reads SGHRS; CDR2 reads YFSETQ. This CDR3 has 16 amino acids. The CDR3 sequence: CASSSGGGAFQETQYF. CDR3 in DNA: TGCGCCAGCAGCAGTGGCGGGGGGGCCTTCCAGGAGACCCAGTACTTC.

This clonotype was observed a few times. The chain links TRBV28 to TRBJ1-6; D is undetermined. The CDR3 extends over 14 amino acids. V lost 10 bases to trimming and J lost 4 bases, with 14 bases between them. In germline, CDR1 is MDHEN, CDR2 SYDVKM. The CDR3: CATSWRGYNSPLHF. DNA of the CDR3: TGTGCCACCTCTTGGCGGGGTTATAATTCACCCCTCCACTTT.

The chain combines TRBV18 with TRBJ2-1; D is undetermined. The V end was cut by 0 bases, the J end by 6 bases, with 6 bases between. This CDR3 contains 13 residues. CDR1 is KGHSH, CDR2 LQKENI, per germline. The DNA of the CDR3 is TGTGCCAGCTCACCACCGGGGTTCAATGAGCAGTTCTTC. Amino acids: CASSPPGFNEQFF.

The gene calls are TRBV7-2 and TRBJ1-1; no firm D call. The V end was cut by 5 bases, the J end by 3 bases, with 16 bases between. The length of the CDR3 is 15 residues. The germline gives CDR1 SGHTA, CDR2 FQGNSA. The CDR3 DNA reads TGTGCCAGCAGCCTACGGGGAAGGGAGGACACTGAAGCTTTCTTT. Amino acid sequence: CASSLRGREDTEAFF.

This clonotype was recorded a few times. In DNA form, the CDR3 reads TGTGCCAGCAGCTTATCGCCCAGGTTGAACACTGAAGCTTTCTTT. It is translated as CASSLSPRLNTEAFF. The V call is TRBV7-6, the J call TRBJ1-1; D gene uncertain. The CDR3 is 15 residues long. CDR1 SGHVS and CDR2 FNYEAQ come from the germline V gene. V gave up 2 bases and J gave up 0 bases, with 10 bases separating them.

A few counts support this clonotype. V is TRBV28 and J is TRBJ2-3; D is unresolved. The germline CDR1 and CDR2 sequences are MDHEN and SYDVKM. This CDR3 region has 13 residues. With 8 bases removed from V and 0 bases from J, the gap between germline ends came to 9 bases. The CDR3 bases are TGTGCCAGCGGATATAGGAGCACAGATACGCAGTATTTT. This gives the protein CASGYRSTDTQYF.

A few counts support this clonotype. CDR3: CASRRNPGQGQPQHF. Written as DNA, the CDR3 is TGTGCCAGCAGAAGAAACCCGGGACAGGGCCAGCCCCAGCATTTT. The V call is TRBV2, the J call TRBJ1-5; 9 bases align to TRBD1. The CDR3 loop spans 15 amino acids. Germline CDR1 and CDR2: SNHLY and FYNNEI. V shed 6 bases, J shed 7 bases, and the junction held 10 bases outside the gene matches.

This clonotype was detected a few times. The gene calls are TRBV24-1 and TRBJ2-2, with 8 bases identical to TRBD2. Looked up from germline, CDR1 is KGHDR and CDR2 is SFDVKD. The CDR3 extends over 14 amino acids. J was trimmed by 4 bases and V by 9 bases; bases with no gene match: 6. CDR3 region: CATRGTSSTGELFF. The CDR3 nucleotides read TGTGCCACCCGCGGGACTAGTTCCACCGGGGAGCTGTTTTTT.

This clonotype has just a few counts. The V gene is TRBV7-9, the J gene TRBJ1-5; D gene uncertain. Germline CDR1 SEHNR, CDR2 FQNEAQ (reference sequence). Trimming removed 1 base from V and 5 bases from J, with 9 bases in between. This CDR3 has 14 amino acids. As DNA, the CDR3 is TGTGCCAGCAGCTTAGATACAGCTGATCAGCCCCAGCATTTT. Protein sequence: CASSLDTADQPQHF.

This clonotype appeared many times. The chain joins TRBV28 to TRBJ2-1, with D unclear. Germline V CDR1 and CDR2: MDHEN, SYDVKM. CDR3 length: 13 residues. V lost 8 bases and J lost 6, with 14 bases in between. The CDR3 DNA reads as TGTGCCAGCCGGAGTAGCCCTCTCAATGAGCAGTTCTTC. It is translated as CASRSSPLNEQFF.

This clonotype has only a few counts. This chain joins TRBV28 and TRBJ1-1, with D maybe TRBD1 (5 bases). The germline V and J ends were trimmed by 6 bases and 4 bases, with 9 bases remaining between them. The CDR3 covers 12 residues. Germline V gene data show CDR1 as MDHEN and CDR2 as SYDVKM. CDR3 bases: TGTGCCAGCAGCCTACAGGTCACTGAAGCTTTCTTT. This translates into CASSLQVTEAFF.